The next 18 T cell receptor beta chains were all read from a single sample in a study of OX40 agonist ivuxolimab in advanced cancers. Assay used: immunoSEQ multiplex PCR; TCRdb lists only in-frame clones, some missing. The sample yields 55,000 to 70,000 clones, about 80% seen once. Material: CD4+ or CD8+ T cells sorted from blood, obtained in a trial of the OX40 agonist ivuxolimab. All receptors come from an adult with an advanced solid tumor such as melanoma, head and neck, liver or kidney cancer.

The chain combines TRBV30 with TRBJ2-3; no clear D. Germline V gene lookup returns CDR1 GTSNPN and CDR2 SVGIG (reference sequence). The CDR3 has 14 amino acids. V shed 2 bases and J shed 8 bases, with 17 bases lying between them. CDR3: CAWSPPRLGGTQYF. The CDR3 bases are TGTGCCTGGAGTCCCCCCCGTCTGGGTGGTACGCAGTATTTT.

This clone is a singleton in its sample. The rearrangement uses TRBV4-2 and TRBJ1-1, with a possible D match to TRBD1 (5 bases). This CDR3 contains 15 residues. Trimming removed 1 base at V and 2 bases at J, with 11 bases between. CDR1 is LGHNA, CDR2 YNFKEQ, per germline. CDR3 nucleotide sequence: TGTGCCAGCAGCCAAGTGGGAGGGGACAACACTGAAGCTTTCTTT. The encoded protein is CASSQVGGDNTEAFF.

The chain links TRBV5-4 to TRBJ2-1, with a tentative D call TRBD1 (6 bases). Germline values: CDR1 SGHNT, CDR2 YYREEE (reference sequence). The CDR3 sequence is 13 residues long. V lost 3 bases and J 6 bases, leaving 10 bases between the germline ends. The CDR3 nucleotides read TGTGCCAGCAGCTGGGGGCGGGCCAATGAGCAGTTCTTC. Translated, it gives CASSWGRANEQFF. The whole variable domain, filled in from reference TRBV5-4 and TRBJ2-1, reads ETGVTQSPTHLIKTRGQQVTLRCSSQSGHNTVSWYQQALGQGPQFIFQYYREEENGRGNFPPRFSGLQFPNYSSELNVNALELDDSALYLCASSWGRANEQFFGPGTRLTVL.

The chain carries TRBV5-4 and TRBJ2-3, with TRBD1 matching over 8 bases. Germline CDR1 SGHNT, CDR2 YYREEE (reference sequence). The CDR3 length is 16 residues. The V segment lost 6 bases and the J segment 2 bases; nucleotides outside the gene matches: 11. The CDR3, as DNA: TGTGCCAGCACGCCGGACAGGGCATCGAACACAGATACGCAGTATTTT. It codes for CASTPDRASNTDTQYF.

The V call is TRBV7-3, the J call TRBJ1-1; no clear D gene. V lost 1 base to trimming and J lost 1 base, with 4 bases between them. The CDR3 has 13 residues. CDR1 is SGHTA and CDR2 is FQGTGA in the germline V gene. For the CDR3, the DNA is TGTGCCAGCAGCTTAAGGAGGAACACTGAAGCTTTCTTT. The encoded protein is CASSLRRNTEAFF.

V is TRBV6-1 and J is TRBJ1-2, with TRBD1 as a possible D gene (5 bases). Germline CDR1 MNHNS, CDR2 SASEGT. The CDR3 consists of 16 residues. V lost 1 base to trimming and J lost 0 bases, with 12 bases between them. In nucleotides, the CDR3 is TGTGCCAGCAGTGAAGTAGACAGTTCCTCTAACTATGGCTACACCTTC. Amino acids: CASSEVDSSSNYGYTF.

The V call is TRBV28, the J call TRBJ2-5, with 8 nucleotides matching TRBD2. V lost 4 bases, J lost 4 bases, and 8 bases stayed unmatched. The germline gives CDR1 MDHEN, CDR2 SYDVKM. The CDR3 covers 15 residues. CDR3 coding DNA: TGTGCCAGCAGTTCCCCGGCTAGCGGGCGAGAGACCCAGTACTTC. Its translation: CASSSPASGRETQYF.

This clone was detected only once. The chain carries TRBV10-3 and TRBJ2-7, with 10 bases lining up with TRBD2. The CDR3 loop spans 16 amino acids. Germline V gives CDR1 ENHRY, CDR2 SYGVKD. V dropped 4 bases and J dropped 3; count of bases not matched to a gene: 9. CDR3 in amino acids: CAISAGSGGGYYEQYF. The CDR3, as DNA: TGTGCCATCAGTGCTGGGAGCGGGGGGGGTTACTACGAGCAGTACTTC.

This clone has more than one count but fewer than ten. The chain links TRBV6-1 to TRBJ1-1; D gene unclear. Germline V gene lookup returns CDR1 MNHNS and CDR2 SASEGT. V lost 6 bases and J lost 3, with 5 bases in between. The CDR3 contains 11 residues. CDR3 region: CASSRDTEAFF. The CDR3 bases are TGTGCCAGCAGCCGGGACACTGAAGCTTTCTTT.

This chain links TRBV19 with TRBJ1-4, with 11 nucleotides matching TRBD1. Trimming cost V 10 bases and J 0 bases; bases outside gene matches: 7. This CDR3 has 16 amino acids. Germline-derived CDR1 and CDR2 are LNHDA and SQIVND (reference sequence). The CDR3 nucleotides read TGTGCCACCTACGGACAGGGGGCCGCAACTAATGAAAAACTGTTTTTT. It yields the protein CATYGQGAATNEKLFF.

The sample holds many counts of this clone. The chain carries TRBV30 and TRBJ1-2; TRBD1 matches at 8 bases. V was clipped by 1 base and J by 6 bases; unmatched bases: 19. The length of the CDR3 is 18 residues. Germline V gene data show CDR1 as GTSNPN and CDR2 as SVGIG (reference sequence). The CDR3 nucleotides read TGTGCCTGGAGTGCACCCTACCCGGGACAGGTTTTTGTTGATGGCTACACCTTC. It is translated as CAWSAPYPGQVFVDGYTF.

The chain combines TRBV6-4 with TRBJ2-1; possible D gene TRBD1, 6 bases. This CDR3 comprises 12 residues. Deletions cut 4 bases from V and 8 bases from J, with 9 bases between. In germline, CDR1 is MRHNA, CDR2 SNTAGT. For the CDR3, the DNA is TGTGCCAGCAGTGGAGGGGGAGATGAGCAGTTCTTC. Residues: CASSGGGDEQFF.

This clone showed up just once. The chain carries TRBV6-6 and TRBJ1-2; D ambiguous. Germline assignment: CDR1 MNHNY and CDR2 SVGAGI (reference sequence). With 2 bases removed from V and 8 bases from J, the gap between germline ends came to 15 bases. The CDR3 runs to 14 residues. DNA for the CDR3: TGTGCCAGCAGTTACCGTCACAACGGCCGAGGCTACACCTTC. It codes for CASSYRHNGRGYTF.

The chain has TRBV7-2 and TRBJ2-5; D unresolved. Germline CDR1 reads SGHTA; CDR2 reads FQGNSA. The CDR3 totals 12 residues. Trimming removed 1 base at V and 5 bases at J, with 5 bases between. For the CDR3, the DNA is TGTGCCAGCAGCTTAGGAACCGAGACCCAGTACTTC. It encodes CASSLGTETQYF.

The chain has TRBV6-5 and TRBJ2-2; a weak D match, TRBD1 (5 bases). Per germline, CDR1 MNHEY and CDR2 SVGAGI. The CDR3 consists of 14 residues. The V and J ends lost 6 bases and 0 bases respectively, with 8 bases between them. The CDR3: CASRKTANTGELFF. CDR3 bases: TGTGCCAGCAGGAAGACAGCGAACACCGGGGAGCTGTTTTTT.

This clone was seen a few times. The chain joins TRBV6-1 to TRBJ1-6, with D hard to call. This CDR3 contains 13 residues. V was pared by 1 base and J by 10 bases, with 8 bases between. Germline V gene data show CDR1 as MNHNS and CDR2 as SASEGT. The CDR3, as DNA: TGTGCCAGCAGTGAAGGACGGCGGTCACCCCTCCACTTT. This sequence encodes CASSEGRRSPLHF.

This sequence joins TRBV7-2 and TRBJ1-5; 9 bases are a match to TRBD1. Germline-derived CDR1 and CDR2 are SGHTA and FQGNSA. The ends lost 1 base at V and 2 bases at J; junction bases unmatched: 9. CDR3 length: 18 amino acids. The CDR3 coding sequence is TGTGCCAGCAGCTTAGGTGGGACAGGGATATTACGCAATCAGCCCCAGCATTTT. Translated: CASSLGGTGILRNQPQHF.

This clone has only one observation. The rearrangement links TRBV5-1 to TRBJ2-5; a possible D gene is TRBD1 (7 bases). Per the germline V gene, CDR1 is SGHRS and CDR2 is YFSETQ. The CDR3 length is 15 residues. The V end was cut by 2 bases, the J end by 5 bases, with 16 bases between. In nucleotides, the CDR3 is TGCGCCAGCAGCTTCCAGGGGGGTGACGGGGAGACCCAGTACTTC. Encoded protein: CASSFQGGDGETQYF.